These 15 T cell receptor beta chains were sequenced from one sample in a study of Graves' ophthalmopathy and Graves' hyperthyroidism. The study amplified TCR beta CDR3 regions using RNA transcripts. An initial RT-PCR round employing HTBI primers preceded a second-round multiplex PCR. TCRdb re-called the multiplex PCR reads through MiXCR, storing one row per CDR3 protein. The data contain a few hundred thousand distinct CDR3 sequences, 20% to 25% of them seen just once; the ten biggest clones take up roughly 3.2%. The sequenced sample consisted of peripheral blood. The receptors shown here come from a woman younger than 35 with stable Graves' hyperthyroidism.

The table lists this clonotype with many counts. The rearrangement uses TRBV7-9 and TRBJ2-7; TRBD1 aligns across 9 bases. The CDR3 has 15 residues. The V gene's germline CDR1 is SEHNR and CDR2 FQNEAQ (reference sequence). Germline trimming cut 5 bases from V and 4 bases from J; bases unmatched to any gene: 9. The CDR3 DNA reads TGTGCCAGCAGCGTCCTTGGGACAGGGAATTACGAGCAGTACTTC. It specifies CASSVLGTGNYEQYF.

This clonotype came up a few times. The chain couples TRBV18 to TRBJ2-7; D may be TRBD1 (6 bases). The CDR3 spans 16 residues. From germline, CDR1 is KGHSH and CDR2 LQKENI. With 6 bases removed from V and 0 bases from J, the gap between germline ends came to 18 bases. CDR3 in DNA: TGTGCCAGCTCTCTCGGGACAACTACCTTCTCCTACGAGCAGTACTTC. As protein: CASSLGTTTFSYEQYF.

This clonotype was observed a few times. The rearrangement links TRBV4-1 to TRBJ2-5; 11 positions agree with TRBD2. CDR3 length equals 20 residues. With V trimmed by 1 base and J by 1 base, 14 bases remained unmatched. The germline CDR1 and CDR2 sequences are MGHRA and YSYEKL. For the CDR3, the DNA is TGCGCCAGCAGCCAAGCTCCACGTTGGGCCCTAGCGGGGGGCCAAGAGACCCAGTACTTC. It specifies CASSQAPRWALAGGQETQYF.

On this clonotype: The junction shows a germline mismatch at one end, possibly a read error. This rearrangement joins TRBV12-3 or TRBV12-4 to TRBJ2-1; 12 bases agree with TRBD2. This CDR3 has 13 residues. The CDR3 bases are TGTGCCAGCAGTCTAGCGGGAGGGAATGAGCAGTTCTTC. This codes for CASSLAGGNEQFF.

This clonotype has more than one count but fewer than ten. The chain links TRBV28 to TRBJ1-2, with 8 bases identical to TRBD1. The junction had 6 bases not matched to a gene; V was cut back by 4 bases and J by 5 bases. This CDR3 is built from 14 residues. The germline CDR1 and CDR2 sequences are MDHEN and SYDVKM. CDR3 sequence reads: CASSSPGGKYGYTF. Here the CDR3 DNA reads TGTGCCAGCAGTTCCCCAGGGGGCAAGTATGGCTACACCTTC.

V and J are TRBV19 and TRBJ1-2; D remains ambiguous. Germline V gene lookup returns CDR1 LNHDA and CDR2 SQIVND (reference sequence). This CDR3 is built from 12 residues. Trimming removed 9 bases at V and 5 bases at J, with 13 bases between. Written as DNA, the CDR3 is TGTGCCAGCTCCGGATTGCAGTATGGCTACACCTTC. Protein: CASSGLQYGYTF.

There are many counts of this clonotype. V is TRBV5-1 and J is TRBJ2-2; 7 nucleotides align to TRBD2. Germline V gives CDR1 SGHRS, CDR2 YFSETQ. This CDR3 is built from 17 residues. V lost 0 bases and J lost 5; bases outside the gene matches: 10. This chain's CDR3 is CASSLASSGGWTGELFF. CDR3 nucleotides: TGCGCCAGCAGCTTGGCCTCTAGCGGAGGTTGGACCGGGGAGCTGTTTTTT.

This clonotype was counted ten times or more. The chain employs TRBV28 and TRBJ2-7; 7 bases align to TRBD1. The CDR3 runs 16 residues. Germline lookup yields CDR1 MDHEN and CDR2 SYDVKM. The trim removed 5 bases at V and 4 bases at J, leaving 14 bases unmatched. The CDR3 sequence is CASSPIRQGTPYEQYF. In nucleotides, the CDR3 is TGTGCCAGCAGTCCGATACGACAGGGAACCCCTTACGAGCAGTACTTC.

This clonotype has ten or more counts. V usage is TRBV6-1 and J usage is TRBJ2-5; D might be TRBD2 (6 bases). CDR3 length: 15 amino acids. Germline V lookup: CDR1 MNHNS, CDR2 SASEGT. Trimming took off 4 bases at V and 4 bases at J, with 16 bases between the two ends. As DNA, the CDR3 is TGTGCCAGCAGTGGCGGGGCAGGGTTGAGAGAGACCCAGTACTTC. Translated, it gives CASSGGAGLRETQYF.

This clonotype occurred many times. The rearrangement uses TRBV6-1 and TRBJ2-7; 8 positions match TRBD2. From germline, CDR1 is MNHNS and CDR2 SASEGT. With V trimmed by 1 base and J by 6 bases, 8 bases remained unmatched. There are 15 residues in the CDR3. CDR3 region: CASSEESGGGFEQYF. CDR3 sequence (DNA): TGTGCCAGCAGTGAAGAAAGCGGGGGCGGGTTCGAGCAGTACTTC.

The CDR3 sequence: CASSRGTGPYSNQPQHF. CDR3 coding DNA: TGTGCCAGCAGCCGAGGGACAGGGCCTTATAGCAATCAGCCCCAGCATTTT. V gene TRBV12-3 or TRBV12-4 combines with J gene TRBJ1-5; the match to TRBD1 covers 9 bases. CDR3 length equals 17 residues. Trimming took 6 bases from V and 0 from J; bases not matched to a gene: 9.

This clonotype came up many times. The chain recombines TRBV6-5 with TRBJ2-5; 7 positions agree with TRBD2. This CDR3 has 13 amino acids. Trimming took 8 bases from V and 2 from J; bases not matched to a gene: 5. Germline CDR1 reads MNHEY; CDR2 reads SVGAGI. CDR3 residues: CASVSGGQETQYF. The CDR3, as DNA: TGTGCCAGCGTTTCGGGGGGACAAGAGACCCAGTACTTC.

This clonotype was seen more than once but under ten times. The CDR3 DNA sequence: TGCGCCAGCAGCACGAGGCCCGGGGGCCTTAACACCGGGGAGCTGTTTTTT. It codes for CASSTRPGGLNTGELFF. This rearrangement joins TRBV5-1 to TRBJ2-2; D tentatively fits TRBD1 or TRBD2 (6 bases each). The V and J ends lost 4 bases and 2 bases respectively, with 18 bases between them. The germline gives CDR1 SGHRS, CDR2 YFSETQ. This CDR3 contains 17 residues.

This clonotype was picked up many times. The chain links TRBV3-1 to TRBJ2-2; D not resolved. CDR3 length: 15 residues. Germline CDR1 reads LGHDT; CDR2 reads YNNKEL (reference sequence). The ends were cut back, 0 bases at V and 4 bases at J, with 9 bases in the middle. CDR3 DNA sequence: TGTGCCAGCAGCCAAGAAGTTAGTGTCACCGGGGAGCTGTTTTTT. Its translation is CASSQEVSVTGELFF.

This clonotype was seen ten or more times. The V and J genes are TRBV12-3 or TRBV12-4 and TRBJ1-2; possibly TRBD1 for D (6 bases). V was clipped by 3 bases and J by 6 bases, with 14 bases between them. The CDR3 has 14 amino acids. CDR3 sequence reads: CASSLRTVIHGYTF. CDR3 DNA sequence: TGTGCCAGCAGTTTGAGGACAGTTATACATGGCTACACCTTC.